The 31 T cell receptor beta chains below were found in one sample sequenced in a study of T cell repertoires in aging, cancer and after chemotherapy. Multiplex touch-down PCR with TRB-A/B primers amplified rearranged V-D-J TRB sequences. TCRdb called the multiplex PCR reads again in MiXCR, with one record for every CDR3 protein. This sample has about 4,500 distinct CDR3 sequences, with around 44% found just once. Peripheral blood genomic DNA, not sorted cells or RNA, was the template. The source material was blood. Source of these receptors: a human donor with a solid tumor.

The gene calls are TRBV7-2 and TRBJ2-1; a possible D gene is TRBD2 (6 bases). Germline V CDR1 and CDR2: SGHTA, FQGNSA. Trimming pared 5 bases from V and 3 bases from J, leaving 20 bases between. The CDR3 sequence is 17 residues long. CDR3 sequence: CASSPRQLRGIYNEQFF. CDR3 DNA: TGTGCCAGCAGCCCACGCCAGCTGCGGGGCATCTACAATGAGCAGTTCTTC.

V gene TRBV7-9 combines with J gene TRBJ2-1, with 8 bases fitting TRBD1. V shed 2 bases, J shed 2 bases, and the junction held 2 bases outside the gene matches. The V gene's germline CDR1 is SEHNR and CDR2 FQNEAQ (reference sequence). CDR3 length: 15 amino acids. The CDR3 DNA reads TGTGCCAGCAGCTTACGCAGGGGGCCCTACAATGAGCAGTTCTTC. This gives the protein CASSLRRGPYNEQFF.

V gene TRBV4-2 combines with J gene TRBJ2-1, with TRBD2 matching 7 bases. The CDR3 loop spans 17 amino acids. The V segment lost 1 base and the J segment 5 bases; nucleotides outside the gene matches: 11. Germline CDR1 is LGHNA and CDR2 is YNFKEQ. In nucleotides, the CDR3 is TGTGCCAGCAGCCAAGTTGTGGGGGGGGGGAAACACAATGAGCAGTTCTTC. Translating it yields CASSQVVGGGKHNEQFF.

The genes are TRBV6-1 and TRBJ2-2, with a weak D call TRBD2 (6 bases). CDR3 length: 19 residues. Germline CDR1 and CDR2: MNHNS and SASEGT. V lost 5 bases and J lost 5, with 27 bases in between. CDR3 bases: TGTGCCAGCAGTAATTCCGGGCCCTCCTCGGGGGAGGCTACCGGGGAGCTGTTTTTT. It is translated as CASSNSGPSSGEATGELFF.

The sample holds a few counts of this clonotype. J is TRBJ2-7 and V is TRBV28; TRBD1 aligns across 7 bases. V dropped 5 bases and J dropped 2; count of bases not matched to a gene: 6. From germline, CDR1 is MDHEN and CDR2 SYDVKM. The CDR3 runs 14 residues. This CDR3 reads CASSQSGTAYEQYF. In DNA form, the CDR3 reads TGTGCCAGCAGTCAATCCGGGACAGCCTACGAGCAGTACTTC.

The chain carries TRBV15 and TRBJ2-7; D unresolved. This CDR3 has 17 amino acids. V lost 0 bases and J lost 4, with 19 bases in between. Germline assignment: CDR1 LNHNV and CDR2 YYDKDF (reference sequence). DNA of the CDR3: TGTGCCACCAGCAGAGATCTGTTAGGGTGGAAGGCGTACGAGCAGTACTTC. Protein product: CATSRDLLGWKAYEQYF.

The chain joins TRBV13 to TRBJ2-7; D remains unclear. With 0 bases removed from V and 3 bases from J, the gap between germline ends came to 12 bases. The germline CDR1 and CDR2 sequences are PRHDT and FYEKMQ (reference sequence). This CDR3 spans 15 amino acids. The chain's CDR3 is CASSLGGPSIYEQYF. Here the CDR3 DNA reads TGTGCCAGCAGCTTAGGCGGGCCGTCCATCTACGAGCAGTACTTC.

This clonotype was observed once. The CDR3 bases are TGTGCCAGCCGGGCGGACCAAGAGACCCAGTACTTC. This gives the protein CASRADQETQYF. This chain links TRBV28 with TRBJ2-5, with no clear D. Germline CDR1 reads MDHEN; CDR2 reads SYDVKM. This CDR3 spans 12 amino acids. Trimming left V 8 bases short and J 0 bases short, with 7 bases between.

V is TRBV20-1 and J is TRBJ2-5; D tentatively reads TRBD1 or TRBD2 (5 bases each). Trimming stripped 0 bases from V and 5 bases from J, with 16 bases between. This CDR3 spans 15 amino acids. The germline V gene encodes CDR1 DFQATT and CDR2 SNEGSKA (reference sequence). The CDR3 nucleotides are TGCAGTGCTAGAGAACTGGGGCACCGAGGGGAGACCCAGTACTTC. Translation: CSARELGHRGETQYF.

This clonotype was found a few times. The chain combines TRBV11-2 with TRBJ2-7; D unresolved. The CDR3 is 12 residues long. Trimming removed 6 bases from V and 4 bases from J, with 10 bases in between. CDR1 and CDR2 from the germline V gene are SGHAT and FQNNGV. The chain's CDR3 is CASRDSSYEQYF. The CDR3, as DNA: TGTGCCAGCAGAGATTCCTCATACGAGCAGTACTTC. Based on the CDR3 plus reference TRBV11-2 and TRBJ2-7, the full variable domain is EAGVAQSPRYKIIEKRQSVAFWCNPISGHATLYWYQQILGQGPKLLIQFQNNGVVDDSQLPKDRFSAERLKGVDSTLKIQPAKLEDSAVYLCASRDSSYEQYFGPGTRLTVT.

This clonotype showed up just a few times. The chain joins TRBV5-6 to TRBJ1-2; D perhaps matches TRBD1 (6 bases). V was pared by 4 bases and J by 3 bases, with 13 bases between. The germline V gene encodes CDR1 SGHDT and CDR2 YYEEEE. The CDR3 contains 14 residues. The CDR3 region is CASSPDRLYYGYTF. CDR3 coding DNA: TGTGCCAGCAGCCCGGACAGATTGTACTATGGCTACACCTTC.

The rearrangement uses TRBV5-1 and TRBJ1-6; D is unclear. Germline CDR1 SGHRS, CDR2 YFSETQ. V shed 0 bases and J shed 9 bases, with 10 bases lying between them. There are 14 residues in the CDR3. In DNA, the CDR3 is TGCGCCAGCAGCTTGGATCGGGTTAGTTCACCCCTCCACTTT. Protein product: CASSLDRVSSPLHF.

The V and J genes are TRBV28 and TRBJ1-6, with TRBD1 matching 7 bases. J lost 8 bases, V lost 6 bases, and 16 bases had no gene match. The CDR3 sequence is 17 residues long. Looked up from germline, CDR1 is MDHEN and CDR2 is SYDVKM. The CDR3 reads CASSQIRQGVGHSPLHF. CDR3 DNA sequence: TGTGCCAGCAGCCAAATAAGACAGGGCGTCGGTCATTCACCCCTCCACTTT. Full variable domain (remainder filled in from reference TRBV28 and TRBJ1-6): DVKVTQSSRYLVKRTGEKVFLECVQDMDHENMFWYRQDPGLGLRLIYFSYDVKMKEKGDIPEGYSVSREKKERFSLILESASTNQTSMYLCASSQIRQGVGHSPLHFGNGTRLTVT.

This clonotype was recorded a few times. The chain joins TRBV20-1 to TRBJ1-2, with no clear D. The germline V gene has CDR1 DFQATT and CDR2 SNEGSKA (reference sequence). V was shortened by 3 bases and J by 4 bases, with 12 bases between the two germline ends. There are 13 residues in the CDR3. The CDR3 protein is CSASLSGGYGYTF. The DNA of the CDR3 is TGCAGTGCTAGTCTTTCCGGCGGCTATGGCTACACCTTC.

The chain is built from TRBV10-3 and TRBJ2-1; the D gene is possibly TRBD2 (5 bases). The CDR3 runs to 15 residues. Germline V gene lookup returns CDR1 ENHRY and CDR2 SYGVKD. V was cut by 4 bases and J by 6 bases, with 16 bases left in between. The CDR3 region is CAISGAGSTRNEQFF. The CDR3 coding sequence is TGTGCCATCAGTGGGGCGGGTTCGACCCGCAATGAGCAGTTCTTC.

The genes are TRBV20-1 and TRBJ2-2; 7 nucleotides line up with TRBD2. The germline CDR1 and CDR2 sequences are DFQATT and SNEGSKA (reference sequence). V gave up 2 bases and J gave up 7 bases; unmatched junction bases: 13. This CDR3 region has 16 residues. CDR3 bases: TGCAGTGCTAGATCCCCTCGCGGGAGATTCGGCGGGGAGCTGTTTTTT. This sequence encodes CSARSPRGRFGGELFF.

This chain uses TRBV7-2 with TRBJ2-7; 11 nucleotides align to TRBD2. The CDR3 is made up of 15 amino acids. The germline CDR1 and CDR2 sequences are SGHTA and FQGNSA. With 1 base clipped from V and 6 bases from J, the junction kept 5 bases outside the gene matches. The CDR3 spells CASSLELAGGPEQYF. The CDR3 nucleotides are TGTGCCAGCAGCTTAGAGCTAGCGGGGGGTCCCGAGCAGTACTTC.

This clonotype has only a few counts. This rearrangement joins TRBV20-1 to TRBJ1-4; D unresolved. CDR1 is DFQATT, CDR2 SNEGSKA, per germline (reference sequence). Trimming removed 3 bases from V and 5 bases from J, with 13 bases in between. The CDR3 runs 14 residues. CDR3 sequence (DNA): TGCAGTGCTAGCCTAGAGAGTACGAATGAAAAACTGTTTTTT. Encoded protein: CSASLESTNEKLFF.

In its sample, this clonotype was seen a few times. This rearrangement joins TRBV13 to TRBJ1-1; the match to TRBD1 covers 8 bases. The CDR3 has 17 residues. V was pared by 4 bases and J by 6 bases, with 16 bases of the junction left unmatched. Germline V gene lookup returns CDR1 PRHDT and CDR2 FYEKMQ (reference sequence). The CDR3 spells CASSSPTGDEAIAEAFF. In DNA form, the CDR3 reads TGTGCCAGCAGCTCGCCGACAGGGGATGAGGCGATCGCTGAAGCTTTCTTT.

This clonotype was found a few times. The genes are TRBV6-2 or TRBV6-3 and TRBJ1-6, with 7 positions matching TRBD1. Per germline, CDR1 MNHEY and CDR2 SVGEGT. V was pared by 5 bases and J by 9 bases, with 19 bases of the junction left unmatched. The length of the CDR3 is 18 residues. The CDR3 loop is CASSPRHLGQVGGSPLHF. For the CDR3, the DNA is TGTGCCAGCAGTCCCAGACACCTTGGACAGGTTGGAGGTTCACCCCTCCACTTT.

The genes are TRBV6-5 and TRBJ2-7; 11 positions agree with TRBD1. J lost 1 base, V lost 6 bases, and 5 bases had no gene match. Germline V CDR1 and CDR2: MNHEY, SVGAGI. This CDR3 region has 15 residues. The CDR3 DNA reads TGTGCCAGCAGCCGGGACAGGGGGATTTCCTACGAGCAGTACTTC. It encodes CASSRDRGISYEQYF.

This clonotype was detected once. The rearrangement uses TRBV6-1 and TRBJ2-1, with 9 bases aligning to TRBD1. Germline assignment: CDR1 MNHNS and CDR2 SASEGT. The CDR3 loop spans 14 amino acids. Losses at the gene ends were 8 bases for V and 4 bases for J; bases not matched to a gene: 6. The CDR3 sequence: CASGGDRVYNEQFF. The CDR3 DNA is TGTGCCAGCGGGGGGGACAGGGTATACAATGAGCAGTTCTTC.

The chain joins TRBV15 to TRBJ2-5; D gene ambiguous. Trimming took off 0 bases at V and 7 bases at J, with 15 bases between the two ends. The CDR3 covers 15 residues. CDR1 and CDR2 (germline): LNHNV, YYDKDF (reference sequence). CDR3 amino acids: CATSRDRAPRWTQYF. CDR3 nucleotides: TGTGCCACCAGCAGAGATAGGGCACCCCGGTGGACCCAGTACTTC.

The chain has TRBV19 and TRBJ1-1; possibly TRBD1 for D (6 bases). V was trimmed by 5 bases and J by 2 bases, leaving 15 bases between them. Looked up from germline, CDR1 is LNHDA and CDR2 is SQIVND (reference sequence). The CDR3 is made up of 15 amino acids. The CDR3 region is CASSVPGHQNTEAFF. The CDR3 coding sequence is TGTGCCAGTAGTGTTCCGGGACACCAAAACACTGAAGCTTTCTTT.

By share of the sample, this clonotype is large. The gene calls are TRBV30 and TRBJ1-6; D is ambiguous. The CDR3 runs 14 residues. Germline CDR1 is GTSNPN and CDR2 is SVGIG (reference sequence). The V end lost 4 bases, the J end lost 7 bases, and 14 bases lay between the germline ends. This CDR3 is CAWTGRQLNSPLHF. The CDR3 DNA is TGTGCCTGGACCGGACGGCAGCTGAATTCACCCCTCCACTTT.

CDR3 nucleotide sequence: TGTGCCAGCAGCCTTGTTATTAGCGGGAGTGGCAATGAGCAGTTCTTC. Its protein is CASSLVISGSGNEQFF. The genes are TRBV6-6 and TRBJ2-1; TRBD2 agrees at 9 bases. The CDR3 is made up of 16 amino acids. Germline V CDR1 and CDR2: MNHNY, SVGAGI (reference sequence). V shed 6 bases and J 6 bases; nucleotides not matched to a gene: 12.

J is TRBJ2-7 and V is TRBV6-5, with 8 nucleotides matching TRBD2. Germline V gene lookup returns CDR1 MNHEY and CDR2 SVGAGI. The CDR3 extends over 15 amino acids. Losses at the gene ends were 2 bases for V and 3 bases for J; bases not matched to a gene: 6. In DNA, the CDR3 is TGTGCCAGCAGTTACGGGGCTAGCGGGTTCTACGAGCAGTACTTC. It is translated as CASSYGASGFYEQYF.

The rearrangement uses TRBV7-2 and TRBJ2-1, with D hard to call. The CDR3 contains 15 residues. The V gene's germline CDR1 is SGHTA and CDR2 FQGNSA. V lost 0 bases, J lost 7 bases, and 13 bases lay in between. CDR3 coding DNA: TGTGCCAGCAGCTTAGCTGGACGCCGAAGGAATGAGCAGTTCTTC. It translates to CASSLAGRRRNEQFF.

This clonotype was detected only once. The V call is TRBV5-6, the J call TRBJ2-7; tentatively, D is TRBD1 (6 bases). V gave up 5 bases and J gave up 3 bases, with 18 bases separating them. This CDR3 comprises 15 residues. Germline CDR1 is SGHDT and CDR2 is YYEEEE. CDR3 in amino acids: CASSPGTMALYEQYF. DNA of the CDR3: TGTGCCAGCAGTCCCGGGACAATGGCCCTCTACGAGCAGTACTTC.

This rearrangement joins TRBV20-1 to TRBJ2-1; D perhaps matches TRBD1 (6 bases). The CDR3 is made up of 13 amino acids. Germline V lookup: CDR1 DFQATT, CDR2 SNEGSKA (reference sequence). Trimming stripped 0 bases from V and 5 bases from J, with 8 bases between. CDR3 coding DNA: TGCAGTGCTAGAGAGGACAGACACAATGAGCAGTTCTTC. Translating it yields CSAREDRHNEQFF.

The chain uses TRBV7-9 and TRBJ2-2; TRBD1 matches at 9 bases. Germline-derived CDR1 and CDR2 are SEHNR and FQNEAQ (reference sequence). The length of the CDR3 is 15 residues. V trimming: 6 bases; J trimming: 1 base; junction bases outside the gene matches: 3. CDR3 sequence reads: CASRLGQGNTGELFF. The CDR3 nucleotides read TGTGCCAGCAGATTGGGACAGGGGAACACCGGGGAGCTGTTTTTT.